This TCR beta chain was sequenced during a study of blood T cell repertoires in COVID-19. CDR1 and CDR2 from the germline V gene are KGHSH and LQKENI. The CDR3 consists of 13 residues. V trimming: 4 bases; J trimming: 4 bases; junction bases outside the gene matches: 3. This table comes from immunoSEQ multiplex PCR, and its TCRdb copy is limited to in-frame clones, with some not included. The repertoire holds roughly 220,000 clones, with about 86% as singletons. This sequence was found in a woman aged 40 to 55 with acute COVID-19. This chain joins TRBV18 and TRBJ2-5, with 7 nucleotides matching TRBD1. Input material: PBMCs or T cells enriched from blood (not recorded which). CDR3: CASSQRQGETQYF. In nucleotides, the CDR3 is TGTGCCAGCTCACAACGACAGGGAGAGACCCAGTACTTC.